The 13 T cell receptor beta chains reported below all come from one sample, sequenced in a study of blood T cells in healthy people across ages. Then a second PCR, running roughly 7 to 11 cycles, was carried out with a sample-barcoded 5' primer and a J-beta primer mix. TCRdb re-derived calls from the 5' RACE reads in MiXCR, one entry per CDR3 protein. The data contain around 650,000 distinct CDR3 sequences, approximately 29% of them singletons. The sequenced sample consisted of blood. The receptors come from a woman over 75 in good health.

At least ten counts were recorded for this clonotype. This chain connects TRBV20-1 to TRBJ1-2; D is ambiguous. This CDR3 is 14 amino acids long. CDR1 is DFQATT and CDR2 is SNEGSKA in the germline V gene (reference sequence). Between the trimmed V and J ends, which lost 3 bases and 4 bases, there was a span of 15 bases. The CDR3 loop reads CSARGPGSRYGYTF. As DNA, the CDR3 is TGCAGTGCTAGGGGCCCCGGGTCCCGCTATGGCTACACCTTC.

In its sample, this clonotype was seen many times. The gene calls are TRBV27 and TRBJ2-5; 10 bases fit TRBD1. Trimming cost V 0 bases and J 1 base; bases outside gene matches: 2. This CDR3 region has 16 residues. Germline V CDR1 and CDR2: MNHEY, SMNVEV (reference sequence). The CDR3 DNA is TGTGCCAGCAGTTTATCACGGACAGGGGGCCAAGAGACCCAGTACTTC. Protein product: CASSLSRTGGQETQYF.

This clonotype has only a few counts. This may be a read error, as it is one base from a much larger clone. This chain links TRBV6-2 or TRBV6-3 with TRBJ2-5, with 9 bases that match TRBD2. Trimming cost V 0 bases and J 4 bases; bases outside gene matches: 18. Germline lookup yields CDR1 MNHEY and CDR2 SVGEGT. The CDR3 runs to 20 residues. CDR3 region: CASSYSAGGGAGALGETQYF. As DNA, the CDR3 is TGTGCCAGCAGTTACTCAGCTGGCGGGGGGGCCGGAGCTCTTGGAGAGACCCAGTACTTC.

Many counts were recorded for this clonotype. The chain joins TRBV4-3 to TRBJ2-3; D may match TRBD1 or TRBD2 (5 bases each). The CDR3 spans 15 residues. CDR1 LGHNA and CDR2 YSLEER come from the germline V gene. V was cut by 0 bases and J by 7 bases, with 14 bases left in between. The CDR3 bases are TGCGCCAGCAGCCAAGATTTAACGGGGCGGAATACGCAGTATTTT. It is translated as CASSQDLTGRNTQYF.

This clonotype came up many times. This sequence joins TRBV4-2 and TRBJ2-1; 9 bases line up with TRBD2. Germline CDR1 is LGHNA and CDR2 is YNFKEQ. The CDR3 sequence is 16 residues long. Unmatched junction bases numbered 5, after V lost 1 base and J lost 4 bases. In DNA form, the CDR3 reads TGTGCCAGCAGCCAAGGGGGCGGGGGGGAGTACAATGAGCAGTTCTTC. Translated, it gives CASSQGGGGEYNEQFF.

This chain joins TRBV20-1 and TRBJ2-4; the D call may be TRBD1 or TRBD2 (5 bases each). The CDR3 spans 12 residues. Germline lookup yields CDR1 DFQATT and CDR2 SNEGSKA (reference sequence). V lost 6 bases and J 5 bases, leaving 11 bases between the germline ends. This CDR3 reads CSAESGQNIQYF. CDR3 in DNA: TGCAGTGCGGAATCGGGACAAAACATTCAGTACTTC.

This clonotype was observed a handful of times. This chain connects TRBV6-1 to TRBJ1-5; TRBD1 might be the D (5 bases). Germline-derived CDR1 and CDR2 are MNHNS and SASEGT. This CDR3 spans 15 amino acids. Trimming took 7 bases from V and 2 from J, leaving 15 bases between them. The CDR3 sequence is CASNPGDYGNQPQHF. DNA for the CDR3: TGTGCCAGCAACCCCGGGGACTATGGCAATCAGCCCCAGCATTTT.

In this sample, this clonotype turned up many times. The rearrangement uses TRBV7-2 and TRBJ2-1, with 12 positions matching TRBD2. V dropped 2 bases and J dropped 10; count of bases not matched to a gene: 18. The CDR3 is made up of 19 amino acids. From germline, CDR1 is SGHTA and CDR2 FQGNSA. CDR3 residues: CASSLRSGLAGGAAREQFF. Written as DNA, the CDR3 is TGTGCCAGCAGCTTACGATCTGGTCTAGCGGGGGGGGCCGCTCGGGAGCAGTTCTTC.

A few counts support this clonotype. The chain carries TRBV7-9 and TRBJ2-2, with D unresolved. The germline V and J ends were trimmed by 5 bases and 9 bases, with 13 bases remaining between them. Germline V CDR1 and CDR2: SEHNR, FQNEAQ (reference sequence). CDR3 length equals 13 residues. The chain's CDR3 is CASSQVVGWELFF. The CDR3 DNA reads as TGTGCCAGCAGCCAAGTCGTGGGCTGGGAGCTGTTTTTT.

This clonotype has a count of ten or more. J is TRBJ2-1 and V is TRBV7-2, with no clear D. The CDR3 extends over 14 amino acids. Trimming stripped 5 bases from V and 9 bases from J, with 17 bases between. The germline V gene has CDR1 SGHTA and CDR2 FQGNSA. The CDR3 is CASSPSHGSGEQFF. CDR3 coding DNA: TGTGCCAGCAGCCCATCACACGGGTCCGGTGAGCAGTTCTTC.

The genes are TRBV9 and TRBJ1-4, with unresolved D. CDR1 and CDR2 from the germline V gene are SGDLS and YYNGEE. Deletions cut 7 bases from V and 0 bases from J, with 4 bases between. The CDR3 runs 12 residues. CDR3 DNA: TGTGCCAGCGGGGCAACTAATGAAAAACTGTTTTTT. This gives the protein CASGATNEKLFF. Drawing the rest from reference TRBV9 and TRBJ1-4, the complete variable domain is DSGVTQTPKHLITATGQRVTLRCSPRSGDLSVYWYQQSLDQGLQFLIQYYNGEERAKGNILERFSAQQFPDLHSELNLSSLELGDSALYFCASGATNEKLFFGSGTQLSVL.

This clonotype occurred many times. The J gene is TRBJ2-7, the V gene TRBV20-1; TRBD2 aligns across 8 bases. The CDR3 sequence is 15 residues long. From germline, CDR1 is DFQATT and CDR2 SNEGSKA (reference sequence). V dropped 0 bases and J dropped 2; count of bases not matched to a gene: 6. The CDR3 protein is CSARDPNGGAYEQYF. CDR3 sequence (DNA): TGCAGTGCTAGAGATCCAAACGGGGGGGCCTACGAGCAGTACTTC.

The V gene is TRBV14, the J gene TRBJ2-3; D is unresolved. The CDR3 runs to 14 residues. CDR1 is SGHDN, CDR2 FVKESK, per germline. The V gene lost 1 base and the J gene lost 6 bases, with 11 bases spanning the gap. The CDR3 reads CASSQGGYLDTQYF. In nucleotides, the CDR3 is TGTGCCAGCAGCCAAGGCGGCTATTTGGATACGCAGTATTTT. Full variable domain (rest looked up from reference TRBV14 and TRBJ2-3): EAGVTQFPSHSVIEKGQTVTLRCDPISGHDNLYWYRRVMGKEIKFLLHFVKESKQDESGMPNNRFLAERTGGTYSTLKVQPAELEDSGVYFCASSQGGYLDTQYFGPGTRLTVL.